The next 14 T cell receptor beta chains were all read from a single sample in a study of blood T cell repertoires in COVID-19. The method was immunoSEQ multiplex PCR; TCRdb's version includes in-frame clones alone and lacks a portion of them. Of 200,000 to 250,000 clones listed, 85% to 90% are singletons. Sequenced input: PBMCs or T cells enriched from blood (not recorded which). The receptors here all came from a young woman in a cohort exposed to, infected with or recovered from COVID-19 (not recorded which).

V is TRBV5-1 and J is TRBJ1-1; D remains unclear. The CDR3 loop spans 13 amino acids. Germline assignment: CDR1 SGHRS and CDR2 YFSETQ. The V and J ends lost 5 bases and 1 base respectively, with 9 bases between them. CDR3 protein: CASRYRGNTEAFF. DNA for the CDR3: TGCGCCAGCAGATATCGGGGGAACACTGAAGCTTTCTTT.

The chain recombines TRBV19 with TRBJ2-1; D uncertain. The CDR3 has 15 residues. CDR1 LNHDA and CDR2 SQIVND come from the germline V gene (reference sequence). V was shortened by 2 bases and J by 6 bases, with 14 bases between the two germline ends. Written as DNA, the CDR3 is TGTGCCAGTAGTATATCACTACCCTCGTTCAATGAGCAGTTCTTC. It codes for CASSISLPSFNEQFF.

The chain has TRBV28 and TRBJ1-2; TRBD1 aligns across 8 bases. J gave up 4 bases and V 3 bases, and 4 bases lay outside the gene matches. In germline, CDR1 is MDHEN, CDR2 SYDVKM. This CDR3 contains 14 residues. Here the CDR3 DNA reads TGTGCCAGCAGTTTCGGAACAGGGGGCTATGGCTACACCTTC. It encodes CASSFGTGGYGYTF.

This chain links TRBV12-2 with TRBJ2-7; the table's D gene call, TRBD1, was not cross checked with the DNA. TRBV12-2 is noted as a pseudogene. CDR3 length: 15 amino acids. The CDR3 nucleotides are TGTGCAAGTCTCAAGAGCCCGGGACAGGGCTACGAGCAGTACTTC. This codes for CASLKSPGQGYEQYF.

This clone has more than one count but fewer than ten. The chain uses TRBV11-2 and TRBJ2-1, with TRBD1 identical over 8 bases. This CDR3 spans 11 amino acids. V was clipped by 8 bases and J by 13 bases; unmatched bases: 7. Germline CDR1 reads SGHAT; CDR2 reads FQNNGV. The CDR3 DNA follows: TGTGCCAGCGGCTCAGGGGGCGTTCAGTTCTTC. It translates to CASGSGGVQFF. The full variable domain, with the rest looked up from reference TRBV11-2 and TRBJ2-1, is EAGVAQSPRYKIIEKRQSVAFWCNPISGHATLYWYQQILGQGPKLLIQFQNNGVVDDSQLPKDRFSAERLKGVDSTLKIQPAKLEDSAVYLCASGSGGVQFFGPGTRLTVL.

The chain carries TRBV11-2 and TRBJ2-2; 12 nucleotides agree with TRBD1. V trimming: 5 bases; J trimming: 4 bases; junction bases outside the gene matches: 11. The germline V gene encodes CDR1 SGHAT and CDR2 FQNNGV. The CDR3 extends over 18 amino acids. The CDR3 sequence: CASSRAPGQGAGTGELFF. CDR3 DNA sequence: TGTGCCAGCAGCAGGGCGCCGGGACAGGGGGCGGGCACCGGGGAGCTGTTTTTT.

As for this clone: This CDR3 is also generated by other DNA sequences in the sample. V and J are TRBV9 and TRBJ1-5; tentative D call: TRBD1 (5 bases). CDR1 is SGDLS and CDR2 is YYNGEE in the germline V gene. V lost 2 bases and J lost 2, with 8 bases in between. The CDR3 is 14 amino acids. CDR3 DNA: TGTGCCAGCAGCGTCGGGGGGGGCAATCAGCCCCAGCATTTT. It encodes CASSVGGGNQPQHF.

Comments on this clone: The sample has other DNA sequences that encode this CDR3 too. The J gene is TRBJ2-7, the V gene TRBV6-1; D may be TRBD1 (6 bases). Germline CDR1 is MNHNS and CDR2 is SASEGT. The CDR3 spans 14 residues. Trimming stripped 2 bases from V and 4 bases from J, with 12 bases between. CDR3 coding DNA: TGTGCCAGCAGTGAATATAGAGGGGGTTACGAGCAGTACTTC. Translated: CASSEYRGGYEQYF.

This chain links TRBV9 with TRBJ2-5, with 12 positions matching TRBD1. CDR3 length: 17 residues. Germline CDR1 reads SGDLS; CDR2 reads YYNGEE. V gave up 4 bases and J gave up 1 base; unmatched junction bases: 8. In nucleotides, the CDR3 is TGTGCCAGCAGCAAAGTGGGGACAGGGGGCTCCCAAGAGACCCAGTACTTC. It codes for CASSKVGTGGSQETQYF.

The chain carries TRBV5-4 and TRBJ2-2; D is unclear. The V end lost 3 bases, the J end lost 3 bases, and 3 bases lay between the germline ends. The CDR3 is 12 amino acids. Germline V gene data show CDR1 as SGHNT and CDR2 as YYREEE (reference sequence). CDR3 protein: CASSSDTGELFF. CDR3 in DNA: TGTGCCAGCAGCTCAGACACCGGGGAGCTGTTTTTT.

The chain is built from TRBV18 and TRBJ2-2; the D gene is possibly TRBD2 (7 bases). The CDR3 consists of 18 residues. Looked up from germline, CDR1 is KGHSH and CDR2 is LQKENI. Trimming removed 1 base at V and 3 bases at J, with 18 bases between. CDR3 amino acids: CASSPRTRAGADTGELFF. In DNA, the CDR3 is TGTGCCAGCTCACCACGTACGAGGGCGGGGGCCGACACCGGGGAGCTGTTTTTT. The whole variable domain, remainder taken from reference TRBV18 and TRBJ2-2, is NAGVMQNPRHLVRRRGQEARLRCSPMKGHSHVYWYRQLPEEGLKFMVYLQKENIIDESGMPKERFSAEFPKEGPSILRIQQVVRGDSAAYFCASSPRTRAGADTGELFFGEGSRLTVL.

The V gene is TRBV15, the J gene TRBJ1-1; 8 positions agree with TRBD1. This CDR3 contains 16 residues. Germline V CDR1 and CDR2: LNHNV, YYDKDF (reference sequence). V trimming: 0 bases; J trimming: 1 base; junction bases outside the gene matches: 4. The CDR3 DNA reads TGTGCCACCAGCAGAGATTTGACAGGGGAGAACACTGAAGCTTTCTTT. This codes for CATSRDLTGENTEAFF.

This chain joins TRBV24-1 and TRBJ2-1, with 7 nucleotides matching TRBD1. The germline gives CDR1 KGHDR, CDR2 SFDVKD. The CDR3 extends over 16 amino acids. Trimming removed 5 bases from V and 8 bases from J; junction bases left unmatched: 14. This chain's CDR3 is CATSGLKTGIIHEQFF. The CDR3 DNA follows: TGTGCCACCAGTGGCTTGAAGACAGGGATTATCCATGAGCAGTTCTTC.

This chain joins TRBV7-9 and TRBJ1-3; the match to TRBD1 covers 8 bases. Germline V gene data show CDR1 as SEHNR and CDR2 as FQNEAQ (reference sequence). The CDR3 has 12 residues. The V gene end was trimmed by 11 bases and the J gene end by 1 base; junction bases not matched to a gene: 1. The CDR3 loop is CADRGSGNTIYF. Here the CDR3 DNA reads TGTGCCGACAGGGGATCTGGAAACACCATATATTTT.